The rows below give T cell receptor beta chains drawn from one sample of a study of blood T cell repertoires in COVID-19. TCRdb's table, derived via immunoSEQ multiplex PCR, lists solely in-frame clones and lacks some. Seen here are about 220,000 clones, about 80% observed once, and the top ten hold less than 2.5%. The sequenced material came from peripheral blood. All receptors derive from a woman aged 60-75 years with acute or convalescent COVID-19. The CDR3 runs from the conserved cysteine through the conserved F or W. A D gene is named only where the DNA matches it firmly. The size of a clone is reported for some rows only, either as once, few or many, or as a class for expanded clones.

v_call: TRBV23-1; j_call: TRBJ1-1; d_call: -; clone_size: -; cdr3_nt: TGCGCCAGCCTCAACCCCCGCCCAGGGGTCATCACTGAAGCTTTCTTT; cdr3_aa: CASLNPRPGVITEAFF
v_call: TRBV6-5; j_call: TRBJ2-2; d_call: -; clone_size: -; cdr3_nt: TGTGCCAGCAGTTACTCGTTGGGGGCAAACACCGGGGAGCTGTTTTTT; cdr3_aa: CASSYSLGANTGELFF
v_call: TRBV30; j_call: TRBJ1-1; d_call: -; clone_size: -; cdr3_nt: TGTGCCTGGAACGGGGGGGGCACTGAAGCTTTCTTT; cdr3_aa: CAWNGGGTEAFF
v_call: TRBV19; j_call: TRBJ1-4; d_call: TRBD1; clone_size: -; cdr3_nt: TGTGCCAGTATTACGAAACCGGGACAGGGTGAAGAAAAACTGTTTTTT; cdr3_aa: CASITKPGQGEEKLFF
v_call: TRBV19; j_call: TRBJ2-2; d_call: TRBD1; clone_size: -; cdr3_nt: TGTGCCAGTAGGAGCCGAGACAGGGGGCCCGGGGAGCTGTTTTTT; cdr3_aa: CASRSRDRGPGELFF
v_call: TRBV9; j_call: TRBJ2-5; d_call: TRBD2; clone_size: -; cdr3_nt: TGTGCCAGCAGCTCCGGGACTAGGGGTTCAGAGACCCAGTACTTC; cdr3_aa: CASSSGTRGSETQYF
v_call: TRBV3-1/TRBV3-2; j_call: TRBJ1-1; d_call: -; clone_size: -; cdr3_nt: TGTGCCAGCAGCCCCAAGTCTCTGTACATGCTGACTGACACTGAAGCTTTCTTT; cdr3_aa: CASSPKSLYMLTDTEAFF
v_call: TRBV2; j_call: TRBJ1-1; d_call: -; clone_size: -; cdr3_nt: TGTGCCAGCAGTGAGATGGCCCCCGCAAGCACTGAAGCTTTCTTT; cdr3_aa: CASSEMAPASTEAFF
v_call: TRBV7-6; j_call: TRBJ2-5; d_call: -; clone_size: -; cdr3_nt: TGTGCCAGCAGCTTTGTTAGCCGAGAGACCCAGTACTTC; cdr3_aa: CASSFVSRETQYF
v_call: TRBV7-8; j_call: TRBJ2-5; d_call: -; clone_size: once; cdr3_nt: TGTGCCAGCAGCTTAGGATGGGGAGAAGAGACCCAGTACTTC; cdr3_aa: CASSLGWGEETQYF
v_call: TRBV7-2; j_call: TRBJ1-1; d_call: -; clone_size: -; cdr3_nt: TGTGCCAGCAGCTTATCAGTGAACACTGAAGCTTTCTTT; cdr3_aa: CASSLSVNTEAFF
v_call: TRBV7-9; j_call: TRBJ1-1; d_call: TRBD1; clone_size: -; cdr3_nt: TGTGCCAGCAGCCCGACAGGGAGGTACACTGAAGCTTTCTTT; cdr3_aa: CASSPTGRYTEAFF
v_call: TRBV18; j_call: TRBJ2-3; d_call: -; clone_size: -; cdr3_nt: TGTGCCAGCTCACCACCTCTTCGCGGTAGCACAGATACGCAGTATTTT; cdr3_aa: CASSPPLRGSTDTQYF
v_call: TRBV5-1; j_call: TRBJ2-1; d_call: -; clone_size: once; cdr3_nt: TGCGCCAGCAGCTCGGAGGCGGGACTCTCCTACAATGAGCAGTTCTTC; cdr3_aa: CASSSEAGLSYNEQFF
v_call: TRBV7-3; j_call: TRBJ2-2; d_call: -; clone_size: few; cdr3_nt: TGTGCCAGCAGCTTAAAGCAGGGGACCGGGGAGCTGTTTTTT; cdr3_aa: CASSLKQGTGELFF
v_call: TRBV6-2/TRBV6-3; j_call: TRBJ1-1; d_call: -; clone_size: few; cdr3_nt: TGTGCCAGCAGTTACGGGGCAGGATTTCTGTGGGGCAACACTGAAGCTTTCTTT; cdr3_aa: CASSYGAGFLWGNTEAFF
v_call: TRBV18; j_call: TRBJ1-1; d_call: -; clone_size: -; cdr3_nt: TGTGCCAGCTCACGACAGTCCATGAACACTGAAGCTTTCTTT; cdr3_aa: CASSRQSMNTEAFF
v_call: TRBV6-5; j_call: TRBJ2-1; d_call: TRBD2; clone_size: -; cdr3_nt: TGTGCCAGCAGGGGACTAGCGGGGGGAAGTGGTGAGCAGTTCTTC; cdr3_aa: CASRGLAGGSGEQFF
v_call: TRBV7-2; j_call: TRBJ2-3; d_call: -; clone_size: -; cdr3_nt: TGTGCCAGCAGTCGTACTAGCTACACAGATACGCAGTATTTT; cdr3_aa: CASSRTSYTDTQYF
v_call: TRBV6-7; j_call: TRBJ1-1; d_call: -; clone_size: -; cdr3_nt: TGTGCTCCGGTTGACACTGAAGCTTTCTTT; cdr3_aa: CAPVDTEAFF
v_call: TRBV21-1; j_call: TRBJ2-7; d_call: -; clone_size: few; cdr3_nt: TGTGCCAGCAGCAACCGGGACATACGATACGAGCAGTACTTC; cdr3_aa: CASSNRDIRYEQYF
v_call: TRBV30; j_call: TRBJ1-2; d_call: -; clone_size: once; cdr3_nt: TGTGCCTGGAGAAGGACAGCAAATAACTATGGCTACACCTTC; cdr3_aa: CAWRRTANNYGYTF
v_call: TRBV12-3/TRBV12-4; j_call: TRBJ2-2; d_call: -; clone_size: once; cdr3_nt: TGTGCCAGCAGTTTATTCCGGGACGGGGAGCTGTTTTTT; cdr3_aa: CASSLFRDGELFF
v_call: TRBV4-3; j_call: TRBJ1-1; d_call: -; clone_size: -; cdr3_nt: TGCGCCAGCAGCCAGGAAACGAGACTTGAAGCTTTCTTT; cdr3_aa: CASSQETRLEAFF
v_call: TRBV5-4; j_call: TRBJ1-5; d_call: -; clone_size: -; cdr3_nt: TGTGCCAGCAGCCCGAAAAGGGGATTCTCACATCAGCCCCAGCATTTT; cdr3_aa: CASSPKRGFSHQPQHF
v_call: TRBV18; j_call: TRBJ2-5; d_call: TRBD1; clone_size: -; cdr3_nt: TGTGCCAGCTCACCACGGCAGGGGGACGGCCAAGAGACCCAGTACTTC; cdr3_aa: CASSPRQGDGQETQYF
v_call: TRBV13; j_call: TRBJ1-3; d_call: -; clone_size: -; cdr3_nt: TGTGCCAGCAACCTAGGCGGGTCTGGAAACACCATATATTTT; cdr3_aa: CASNLGGSGNTIYF
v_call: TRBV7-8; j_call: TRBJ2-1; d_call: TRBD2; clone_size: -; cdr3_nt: TGTGCCAGCAGCTTAGTACCTAGCGGGGGCCTTAGCTCCTACAATGAGCAGTTCTTC; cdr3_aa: CASSLVPSGGLSSYNEQFF
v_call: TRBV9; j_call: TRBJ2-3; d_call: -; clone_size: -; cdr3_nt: TGTGCCAGCAGTGCGAGGGCCGTGGTTGGGACAGATACGCAGTATTTT; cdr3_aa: CASSARAVVGTDTQYF
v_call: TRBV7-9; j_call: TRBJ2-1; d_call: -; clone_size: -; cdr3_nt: TGTGCCAGCGGCCGGGGCTCCTACAATGAGCAGTTCTTC; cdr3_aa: CASGRGSYNEQFF
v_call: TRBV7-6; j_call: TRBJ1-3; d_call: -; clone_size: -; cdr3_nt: TGTGCCAGCAGCTTAGCCTGGTTGGCCTCTGGAAACACCATATATTTT; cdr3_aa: CASSLAWLASGNTIYF
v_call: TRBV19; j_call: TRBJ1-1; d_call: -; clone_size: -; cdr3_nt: TGTGCCAGTAGTCCCCAGGGAGGGAACACTGAAGCTTTCTTT; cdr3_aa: CASSPQGGNTEAFF
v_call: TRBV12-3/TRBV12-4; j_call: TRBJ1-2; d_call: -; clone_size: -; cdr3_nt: TGTGCCAGCAGTTTAGAACAGGGTAGCGGCTACACCTTC; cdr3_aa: CASSLEQGSGYTF
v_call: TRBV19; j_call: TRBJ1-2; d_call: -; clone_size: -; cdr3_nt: TGTGCCAGTAGTATAGTCCACAGGGCAGGGGATGGCTACACCTTC; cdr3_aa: CASSIVHRAGDGYTF
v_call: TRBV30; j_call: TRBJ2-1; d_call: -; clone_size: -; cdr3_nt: TGTGCCTGGAGTGGCAGGGATTACTACAATGAGCAGTTCTTC; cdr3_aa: CAWSGRDYYNEQFF
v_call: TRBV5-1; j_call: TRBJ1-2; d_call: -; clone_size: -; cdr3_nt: TGCGCCAGCAGCTTCCAGGAGGCTAACTATGGCTACACCTTC; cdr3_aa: CASSFQEANYGYTF
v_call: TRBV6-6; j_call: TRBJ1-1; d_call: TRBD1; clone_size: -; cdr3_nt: TGTGCCAGCAGGCCCGGGACAGGACGTAGCACTGAAGCTTTCTTT; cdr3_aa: CASRPGTGRSTEAFF
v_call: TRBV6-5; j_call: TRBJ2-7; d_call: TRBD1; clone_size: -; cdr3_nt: TGTGCCAGCAGGCCGGGACAGGGGATCTACGAGCAGTACTTC; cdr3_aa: CASRPGQGIYEQYF
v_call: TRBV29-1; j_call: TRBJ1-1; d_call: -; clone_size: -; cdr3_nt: TGCAGCGTTGAAGATGATTCGCAGGGTCGTGAAGCTTTCTTT; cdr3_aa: CSVEDDSQGREAFF
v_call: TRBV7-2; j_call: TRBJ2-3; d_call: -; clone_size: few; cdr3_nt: TGTGCCAGCAGCCAGACCGGGACTCCCACAGATACGCAGTATTTT; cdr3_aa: CASSQTGTPTDTQYF
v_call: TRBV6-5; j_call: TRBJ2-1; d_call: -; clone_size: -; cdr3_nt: TGTGCCAGCATTGGGGGCGGTGTGGGGTTCTTC; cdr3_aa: CASIGGGVGFF
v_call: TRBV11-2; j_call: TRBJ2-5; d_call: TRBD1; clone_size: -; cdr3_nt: TGTGCCAGCGGAAGGACAGGGGTCCGAGAGACCCAGTACTTC; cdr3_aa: CASGRTGVRETQYF
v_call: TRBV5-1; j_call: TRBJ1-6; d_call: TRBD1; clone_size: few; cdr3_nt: TGCGCCAGCAGCTCCCTCCCGCCGGGACAGGGGAGGCATTCACCCCTCCACTTT; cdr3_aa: CASSSLPPGQGRHSPLHF